The 9 T cell receptor beta chains below all came from one sample that was sequenced in a study of early T cells in non-severe SARS-CoV-2 infection. TCRdb analysed the 5' RACE reads with MiXCR anew, one entry per CDR3 protein. The profile shows tens of thousands of distinct CDR3 sequences, about 7% of them singletons. Sequencing was performed on whole blood. These TCRs come from an adult who was a healthcare worker with PCR-confirmed SARS-CoV-2 infection or an uninfected control (not recorded which).

V is TRBV9 and J is TRBJ2-3, with 8 bases identical to TRBD2. J was trimmed by 4 bases and V by 3 bases; bases with no gene match: 7. The CDR3 spans 15 residues. Germline loops: CDR1 SGDLS, CDR2 YYNGEE. This CDR3 is CASSAPSGGADTQYF. The CDR3 DNA sequence: TGTGCCAGCAGCGCGCCCAGCGGGGGTGCAGATACGCAGTATTTT.

Ten or more counts support this clonotype. The chain is built from TRBV11-2 and TRBJ2-6; no definite D call. The ends were cut back, 5 bases at V and 2 bases at J, with 13 bases in the middle. The CDR3 spans 16 residues. Per germline, CDR1 SGHAT and CDR2 FQNNGV. The CDR3 loop reads CASSRYLTAGANVLTF. DNA for the CDR3: TGTGCCAGCAGCAGGTACCTTACGGCTGGGGCCAACGTCCTGACTTTC.

The rearrangement uses TRBV19 and TRBJ1-5; TRBD1 matches 8 bases. Germline V gene data show CDR1 as LNHDA and CDR2 as SQIVND (reference sequence). The ends lost 6 bases at V and 5 bases at J; junction bases unmatched: 9. The CDR3 is made up of 15 amino acids. CDR3 DNA: TGTGCCAGTAGCCAACGACAGGGGAAGTATCAGCCCCAGCATTTT. The encoded protein is CASSQRQGKYQPQHF.

This clonotype showed up many times. The J gene is TRBJ2-5, the V gene TRBV12-3 or TRBV12-4; D uncertain. This CDR3 is 16 amino acids long. V was cut by 0 bases and J by 0 bases, with 11 bases left in between. The chain's CDR3 is CASSLAGSMYQETQYF. In DNA, the CDR3 is TGTGCCAGCAGTTTAGCGGGGTCTATGTACCAAGAGACCCAGTACTTC.

The chain has TRBV11-2 and TRBJ2-3; D may be TRBD2 (6 bases). The CDR3 has 14 residues. Per germline, CDR1 SGHAT and CDR2 FQNNGV. The ends were cut back, 7 bases at V and 0 bases at J, with 11 bases in the middle. For the CDR3, the DNA is TGTGCCAGCAAGAAAGGGACTAGCACAGATACGCAGTATTTT. Translated, it gives CASKKGTSTDTQYF.

The genes are TRBV28 and TRBJ2-5, with 12 nucleotides matching TRBD2. CDR3 size: 19 residues. Germline lookup yields CDR1 MDHEN and CDR2 SYDVKM. Trimming removed 1 base from V and 2 bases from J; junction bases left unmatched: 11. The DNA for the CDR3 is TGTGCCAGCAGTTTATTCGGGCGGACTAGCGGGGACCCTCAAGAGACCCAGTACTTC. Protein product: CASSLFGRTSGDPQETQYF.

This chain uses TRBV9 with TRBJ1-1, with 7 positions matching TRBD1. With V trimmed by 7 bases and J by 5 bases, 17 bases remained unmatched. The CDR3 length is 16 residues. Germline-derived CDR1 and CDR2 are SGDLS and YYNGEE. CDR3 amino acids: CASRRFGRGLETEAFF. For the CDR3, the DNA is TGTGCCAGCCGCAGATTTGGTAGGGGGCTGGAGACTGAAGCTTTCTTT.

This clonotype was seen at least ten times. The chain recombines TRBV5-1 with TRBJ2-5, with TRBD1 identical over 10 bases. Germline V gives CDR1 SGHRS, CDR2 YFSETQ. The CDR3 totals 16 residues. The ends lost 4 bases at V and 3 bases at J; junction bases unmatched: 9. DNA for the CDR3: TGCGCCAGCAGCCGAACCGGGACAGGGGCTGAAGAGACCCAGTACTTC. Its translation is CASSRTGTGAEETQYF.

This clonotype was found many times. CDR3 bases: TGTGCCAGCAGCTTGGAGGTGCGGGTTCAGCCCCAGCATTTT. It translates to CASSLEVRVQPQHF. The chain is built from TRBV5-4 and TRBJ1-5; no reliable D call. V lost 0 bases to trimming and J lost 6 bases, with 10 bases between them. Germline V gene data show CDR1 as SGHNT and CDR2 as YYREEE (reference sequence). This CDR3 is 14 amino acids long.